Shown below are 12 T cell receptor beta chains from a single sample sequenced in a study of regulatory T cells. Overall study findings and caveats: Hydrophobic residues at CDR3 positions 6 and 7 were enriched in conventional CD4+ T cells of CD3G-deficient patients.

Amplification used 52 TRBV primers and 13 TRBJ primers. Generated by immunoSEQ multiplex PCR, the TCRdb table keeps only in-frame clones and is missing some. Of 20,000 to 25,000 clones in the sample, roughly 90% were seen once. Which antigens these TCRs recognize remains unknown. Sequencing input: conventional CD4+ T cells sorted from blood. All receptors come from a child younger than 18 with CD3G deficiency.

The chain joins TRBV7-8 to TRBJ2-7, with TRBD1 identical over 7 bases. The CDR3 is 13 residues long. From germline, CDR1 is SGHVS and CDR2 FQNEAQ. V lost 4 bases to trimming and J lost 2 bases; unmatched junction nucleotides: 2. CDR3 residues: CASSSGQTYEQYF. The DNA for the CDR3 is TGTGCCAGCAGCTCGGGACAGACCTACGAGCAGTACTTC.

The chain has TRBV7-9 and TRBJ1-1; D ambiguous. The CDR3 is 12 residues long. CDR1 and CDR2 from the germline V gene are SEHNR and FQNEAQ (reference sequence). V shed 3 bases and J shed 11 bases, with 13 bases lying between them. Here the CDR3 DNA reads TGTGCCAGCAGCTTGAGTGCTGGGGTGGCTTTCTTT. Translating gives CASSLSAGVAFF.

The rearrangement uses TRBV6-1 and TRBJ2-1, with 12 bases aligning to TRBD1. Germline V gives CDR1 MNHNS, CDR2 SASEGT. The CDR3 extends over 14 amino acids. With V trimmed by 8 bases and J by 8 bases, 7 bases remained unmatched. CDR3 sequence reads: CASQPGQGAHEQFF. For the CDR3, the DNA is TGTGCCAGCCAGCCGGGACAGGGGGCCCATGAGCAGTTCTTC.

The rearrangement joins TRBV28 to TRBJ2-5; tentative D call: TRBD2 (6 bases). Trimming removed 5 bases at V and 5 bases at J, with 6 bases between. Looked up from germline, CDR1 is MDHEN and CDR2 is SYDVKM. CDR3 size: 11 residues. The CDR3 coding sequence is TGTGCCAGCAGTCGGGAGGAGACCCAGTACTTC. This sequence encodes CASSREETQYF.

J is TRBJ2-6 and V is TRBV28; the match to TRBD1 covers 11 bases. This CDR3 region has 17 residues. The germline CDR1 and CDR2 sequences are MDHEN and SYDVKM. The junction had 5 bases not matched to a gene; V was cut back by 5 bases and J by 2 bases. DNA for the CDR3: TGTGCCAGCAGTGGTTGGACAGGGGGCGCTGGGGCCAACGTCCTGACTTTC. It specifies CASSGWTGGAGANVLTF.

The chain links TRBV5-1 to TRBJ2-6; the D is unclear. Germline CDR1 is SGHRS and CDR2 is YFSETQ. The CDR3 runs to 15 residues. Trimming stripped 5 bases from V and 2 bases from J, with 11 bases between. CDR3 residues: CASRAMGTGANVLTF. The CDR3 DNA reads TGCGCCAGCAGGGCGATGGGGACTGGGGCCAACGTCCTGACTTTC.

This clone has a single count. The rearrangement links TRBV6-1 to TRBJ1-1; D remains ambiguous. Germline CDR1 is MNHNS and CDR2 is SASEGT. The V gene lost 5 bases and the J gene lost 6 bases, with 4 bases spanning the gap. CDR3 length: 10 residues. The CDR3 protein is CASSNAEAFF. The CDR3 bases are TGTGCCAGCAGTAACGCTGAAGCTTTCTTT.

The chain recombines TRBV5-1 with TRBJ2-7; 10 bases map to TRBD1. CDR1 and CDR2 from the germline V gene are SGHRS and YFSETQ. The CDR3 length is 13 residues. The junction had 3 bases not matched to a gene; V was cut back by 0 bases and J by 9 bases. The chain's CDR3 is CASSLGQGARQYF. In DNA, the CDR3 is TGCGCCAGCAGCTTGGGACAGGGGGCCCGGCAGTACTTC.

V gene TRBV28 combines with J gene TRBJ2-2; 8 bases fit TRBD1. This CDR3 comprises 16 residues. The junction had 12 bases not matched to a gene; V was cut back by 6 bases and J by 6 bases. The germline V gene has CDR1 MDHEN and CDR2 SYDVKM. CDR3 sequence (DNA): TGTGCCAGCAGCCGTACAGGACAGGGTATCGCCGGGGAGCTGTTTTTT. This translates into CASSRTGQGIAGELFF.

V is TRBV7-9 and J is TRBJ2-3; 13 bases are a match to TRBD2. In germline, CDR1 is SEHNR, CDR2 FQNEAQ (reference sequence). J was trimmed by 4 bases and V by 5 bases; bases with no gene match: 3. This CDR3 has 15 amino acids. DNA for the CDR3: TGTGCCAGCAGCCCAGGGACTAGCGGGGCAGATACGCAGTATTTT. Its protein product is CASSPGTSGADTQYF. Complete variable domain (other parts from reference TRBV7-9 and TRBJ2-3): DTGVSQNPRHKITKRGQNVTFRCDPISEHNRLYWYRQTLGQGPEFLTYFQNEAQLEKSRLLSDRFSAERPKGSFSTLEIQRTEQGDSAMYLCASSPGTSGADTQYFGPGTRLTVL.

CDR3 in DNA: TGTGCCAGCAGTGCATACTGGACCGGGACAGGGGGCAACGAGCAGTACTTC. Translating gives CASSAYWTGTGGNEQYF. The chain joins TRBV6-1 to TRBJ2-7, with 12 nucleotides matching TRBD1. The trim removed 4 bases at V and 5 bases at J, leaving 12 bases unmatched. The CDR3 is made up of 17 amino acids. The germline V gene has CDR1 MNHNS and CDR2 SASEGT.

CDR3 loop: CASSTTEKARYEQYF. The CDR3 region has the DNA TGTGCCAGCAGTACCACGGAAAAAGCCCGCTACGAGCAGTACTTC. The chain has TRBV28 and TRBJ2-7; D is uncertain. The CDR3 runs to 15 residues. Trimming took 5 bases from V and 3 from J, leaving 17 bases between them. Germline V gene lookup returns CDR1 MDHEN and CDR2 SYDVKM.